Listed below are T cell receptor beta chains from one sample, sequenced in a study of regulatory T cells in long-lasting Graves disease. From the multiplex PCR reads, TCRdb called clonotypes with MiXCR, one entry per CDR3 protein. This table has around 450,000 distinct CDR3 sequences, about 15% appearing once. These data were likewise used in another study, on T cells in Graves' hyperthyroidism and ophthalmopathy.

Sequenced here: peripheral blood mononuclear cells (PBMCs), sampled at new diagnosis, from a patient treated with antithyroid drugs. These TCRs come from a woman aged 40 to 50 with Graves disease. CDR3s leave out the opening cysteine and the closing phenylalanine or tryptophan. The size field is filled for only some rows; it gives once, few, many or a size class.

V: TRBV3-1
J: TRBJ2-2
size: many
CDR3: ASSQDFSVNTGELF

V: TRBV14
J: TRBJ2-7
size: many
CDR3: ASSQADKQY

V: TRBV5-1
J: TRBJ1-4
size: few
CDR3: ASSSGTGGALDEKLF

V: TRBV2
J: TRBJ2-1
size: many
CDR3: ASSEAGTYNEQF

V: TRBV7-8
J: TRBJ2-7
size: NA
CDR3: ASRPGRHSYEQY

V: TRBV12-5
J: TRBJ2-6
size: many
CDR3: ASGLVPGLGGANVLT

V: TRBV2
J: TRBJ1-1
size: few
CDR3: ASSENRANTEAF

V: TRBV6-2/TRBV6-3
J: TRBJ2-5
size: few
CDR3: ASSYGALQETQY

V: TRBV12-3/TRBV12-4
J: TRBJ1-1
size: few
CDR3: ASSLLGSRDTEAF

V: TRBV11-3
J: TRBJ2-1
size: NA
CDR3: ASSPGREFSYNEQF

V: TRBV28
J: TRBJ2-3
size: many
CDR3: ASSFLSGSRDTQY

V: TRBV12-5
J: TRBJ2-2
size: few
CDR3: ASGSPNTGELF

V: TRBV6-2/TRBV6-3
J: TRBJ1-1
size: many
CDR3: ASTGQGAWTEAF

V: TRBV19
J: TRBJ1-1
size: many
CDR3: ASSIGVTEAF

V: TRBV27
J: TRBJ1-2
size: many
CDR3: ASSLSHRSNYGYT

V: TRBV4-2
J: TRBJ2-7
size: few
CDR3: ASSQGGTSAYEQY

V: TRBV30
J: TRBJ1-2
size: many
CDR3: AWSPTRAGYT

V: TRBV29-1
J: TRBJ2-7
size: NA
CDR3: SVELGVGEQY

V: TRBV6-5
J: TRBJ1-2
size: many
CDR3: ASSFDPTGLYNGGYT

V: TRBV12-3/TRBV12-4
J: TRBJ2-7
size: many
CDR3: ASSLEQSSYEQY

V: TRBV2
J: TRBJ2-7
size: many
CDR3: ASSERFQGAYEQY

V: TRBV13
J: TRBJ2-3
size: NA
CDR3: ASSLASDGRADTQY

V: TRBV28
J: TRBJ2-4
size: many
CDR3: ASSPGLPSIQY

V: TRBV6-1
J: TRBJ2-5
size: many
CDR3: ASSPRGLYRASGRIETQY

V: TRBV12-3/TRBV12-4
J: TRBJ1-2
size: NA
CDR3: ASSLIIGPNYGYT

V: TRBV11-2
J: TRBJ2-1
size: many
CDR3: ASTRAYEQF

V: TRBV7-2
J: TRBJ2-2
size: few
CDR3: ASRLNRQAGELF

V: TRBV20-1
J: TRBJ1-4
size: few
CDR3: SARDLSATNEKLF

V: TRBV24-1
J: TRBJ1-2
size: many
CDR3: ATSDWTSDGYT

V: TRBV27
J: TRBJ2-1
size: many
CDR3: ASSLSRPGDEQF

V: TRBV19
J: TRBJ1-4
size: NA
CDR3: ASSIEQNEKLF

V: TRBV19
J: TRBJ2-7
size: many
CDR3: ASQGQGDYEQY

V: TRBV6-2/TRBV6-3
J: TRBJ1-1
size: few
CDR3: ASSPRGGTTEAF

V: TRBV20-1
J: TRBJ2-2
size: few
CDR3: SATQGLAGTTGELF

V: TRBV6-2/TRBV6-3
J: TRBJ2-1
size: many
CDR3: ASSLGGSGNEQF

V: TRBV25-1
J: TRBJ2-1
size: NA
CDR3: ASSRPSADEQF

V: TRBV5-1
J: TRBJ2-2
size: few
CDR3: ASSLILGLAGTTPTGELF

V: TRBV11-3
J: TRBJ2-5
size: many
CDR3: ASSAGTLQETQY

V: TRBV2
J: TRBJ2-3
size: many
CDR3: ASNGWGMADTQY

V: TRBV5-1
J: TRBJ2-2
size: NA
CDR3: ASSLGASGAAGELF

V: TRBV12-3/TRBV12-4
J: TRBJ2-7
size: NA
CDR3: ASSLGGRDWYEQY

V: TRBV6-4
J: TRBJ2-1
size: NA
CDR3: ASSEHEQF

V: TRBV6-2/TRBV6-3
J: TRBJ2-3
size: few
CDR3: ASSSSLDASTDTQY

V: TRBV20-1
J: TRBJ2-5
size: many
CDR3: SARADIVALAGPQETQY

V: TRBV27
J: TRBJ2-5
size: few
CDR3: ASSLGTLGETQY

V: TRBV30
J: TRBJ2-2
size: many
CDR3: AWTAGGELF

V: TRBV10-3
J: TRBJ2-3
size: many
CDR3: AISESMAGDGTDTQY

V: TRBV18
J: TRBJ2-1
size: once
CDR3: ASSPLGLANNEQF

V: TRBV5-1
J: TRBJ1-4
size: few
CDR3: ASSPPGGEKLF

V: TRBV14
J: TRBJ1-1
size: NA
CDR3: ASSQDGLWTEAF

V: TRBV20-1
J: TRBJ1-5
size: NA
CDR3: SAMWGNQPQH

V: TRBV3-1
J: TRBJ2-1
size: few
CDR3: ASSPLAGVNEQF

V: TRBV7-2
J: TRBJ2-1
size: NA
CDR3: ASSTRAGSYNEQF